This T cell receptor (beta chain) stems from a study of tissue T cells after allogeneic stem cell transplantation. Whole-study context: Viable blood and marrow gave sorted CD3+ T cells if numbers allowed.

As for this clone: Its antigen is as yet unknown.

Study-level points and caveats: Few T cell clones were shared across patients, but motif clusters showed tissue-specific shared signatures. Only a limited share of tissue TCRs appeared in blood or spleen.

Profiled with immunoSEQ multiplex PCR; TCRdb holds only in-frame clones, not every one. This table holds about 26,000 clones, roughly nine tenths found once. The CDR3 has 17 residues. Germline CDR1 is SGDLS and CDR2 is YYNGEE. V gave up 0 bases and J gave up 4 bases; unmatched junction bases: 7. This sequence originates from a male donor older than 55 who later had graft-versus-host disease after an allogeneic stem cell transplant. This material consisted of blood, taken before transplantation. The chain joins TRBV9 to TRBJ2-3, with TRBD1 matching 11 bases. CDR3 region: CASSVANPGQGADTQYF. In DNA, the CDR3 is TGTGCCAGCAGCGTAGCTAATCCGGGACAGGGGGCAGATACGCAGTATTTT.